The next 27 T cell receptor beta chains were all read from a single sample in a study of blood T cell repertoires in COVID-19. Produced via immunoSEQ multiplex PCR; TCRdb's table is partial and in-frame only. The profile shows about 60,000 clones, approximately 85% of them singletons. Specimen: peripheral blood. The receptors originated from a human donor in a cohort sampled during active COVID-19.

This chain connects TRBV24-1 to TRBJ2-6; D not certain. The CDR3 contains 18 residues. Trimming removed 2 bases from V and 2 bases from J, with 15 bases in between. Per germline, CDR1 KGHDR and CDR2 SFDVKD. The CDR3 reads CATSDYNSGSPGANVLTF. CDR3 bases: TGTGCCACCAGTGATTACAATTCAGGATCCCCTGGGGCCAACGTCCTGACTTTC.

Written as DNA, the CDR3 is TGTGCCAGCAGCAGTTGCGATCCTCGTTCACCCCTCCACTTT. Encoded protein: CASSSCDPRSPLHF. The rearrangement links TRBV21-1 to TRBJ1-6. TRBV21-1 is listed as a pseudogene. CDR3 size: 14 residues.

The V gene is TRBV6-5, the J gene TRBJ2-1, with 7 nucleotides matching TRBD1. Germline CDR1 reads MNHEY; CDR2 reads SVGAGI. The CDR3 is made up of 15 amino acids. Losses at the gene ends were 6 bases for V and 6 bases for J; bases not matched to a gene: 11. The CDR3 loop is CASRLTGAIGNEQFF. DNA for the CDR3: TGTGCCAGCAGACTAACAGGGGCAATCGGCAATGAGCAGTTCTTC.

The rearrangement links TRBV4-3 to TRBJ1-6; possibly TRBD1 for D (5 bases). V gave up 0 bases and J gave up 10 bases, with 13 bases separating them. The CDR3 totals 15 residues. Germline V gene sequence: CDR1 LGHNA, CDR2 YSLEER. The CDR3, as DNA: TGCGCCAGCAGCCAAGACCGACAGACCAACTCACCCCTCCACTTT. It encodes CASSQDRQTNSPLHF.

V usage is TRBV19 and J usage is TRBJ1-1; 7 bases are shared with TRBD1. Germline V gives CDR1 LNHDA, CDR2 SQIVND (reference sequence). J gave up 3 bases and V 3 bases, and 7 bases lay outside the gene matches. The CDR3 spans 15 residues. CDR3 in amino acids: CASSIPQGMDTEAFF. Here the CDR3 DNA reads TGTGCCAGTAGTATCCCACAGGGGATGGACACTGAAGCTTTCTTT.

CDR3 nucleotides: TGTGCCAGCAGCAAAGTTGGTATCGATAGCTCCTACAATGAGCAGTTCTTC. Protein product: CASSKVGIDSSYNEQFF. The chain employs TRBV21-1 and TRBJ2-1; the DNA was not compared with TRBD2, the D call given in the table. TRBV21-1 is a known pseudogene. This CDR3 spans 17 amino acids.

This sequence joins TRBV11-2 and TRBJ2-1, with 9 bases fitting TRBD2. The V gene end was trimmed by 3 bases and the J gene end by 4 bases; junction bases not matched to a gene: 1. CDR3 size: 14 residues. Germline V CDR1 and CDR2: SGHAT, FQNNGV. For the CDR3, the DNA is TGTGCCAGCAGCTTGACTAGCGGATACAATGAGCAGTTCTTC. As protein: CASSLTSGYNEQFF. Supplemented by reference TRBV11-2 and TRBJ2-1, the full variable domain reads EAGVAQSPRYKIIEKRQSVAFWCNPISGHATLYWYQQILGQGPKLLIQFQNNGVVDDSQLPKDRFSAERLKGVDSTLKIQPAKLEDSAVYLCASSLTSGYNEQFFGPGTRLTVL.

J is TRBJ2-1 and V is TRBV5-1; TRBD2 matches 12 bases. Germline V lookup: CDR1 SGHRS, CDR2 YFSETQ. The CDR3 loop spans 14 amino acids. V shed 7 bases and J 9 bases; nucleotides not matched to a gene: 8. The CDR3 sequence is CASHLAGGPVEQFF. In DNA form, the CDR3 reads TGCGCCAGCCACCTAGCGGGGGGGCCCGTTGAGCAGTTCTTC. The variable domain in full, with the rest retrieved from reference TRBV5-1 and TRBJ2-1, is KAGVTQTPRYLIKTRGQQVTLSCSPISGHRSVSWYQQTPGQGLQFLFEYFSETQRNKGNFPGRFSGRQFSNSRSEMNVSTLELGDSALYLCASHLAGGPVEQFFGPGTRLTVL.

This clone was detected once. The rearrangement joins TRBV27 to TRBJ2-7; 8 bases align to TRBD1. The CDR3 has 14 amino acids. CDR1 is MNHEY and CDR2 is SMNVEV in the germline V gene (reference sequence). J lost 2 bases, V lost 10 bases, and 10 bases had no gene match. The CDR3 DNA sequence: TGTGCCACCCAACGGACAGGGCCTACCTACGAGCAGTACTTC. Amino acid sequence: CATQRTGPTYEQYF.

This clone was recorded only once. The chain combines TRBV4-1 with TRBJ2-1, with 11 nucleotides matching TRBD2. Germline V gives CDR1 MGHRA, CDR2 YSYEKL. J gave up 8 bases and V 6 bases, and 6 bases lay outside the gene matches. The CDR3 has 14 residues. DNA of the CDR3: TGCGCCAGCAGTAGTAGCGGGAGGGGGGATGAGCAGTTCTTC. This encodes CASSSSGRGDEQFF.

J is TRBJ1-2 and V is TRBV19; D is perhaps TRBD1 (6 bases). Germline V gene sequence: CDR1 LNHDA, CDR2 SQIVND (reference sequence). The CDR3 is 14 amino acids. With 8 bases removed from V and 4 bases from J, the gap between germline ends came to 17 bases. The CDR3 here is CASSTRGQIYGYTF. CDR3 bases: TGTGCCAGTTCGACCCGGGGACAAATCTATGGCTACACCTTC.

The chain joins TRBV9 to TRBJ2-1, with 10 bases matching TRBD2. Germline V lookup: CDR1 SGDLS, CDR2 YYNGEE. The CDR3 has 15 amino acids. Losses at the gene ends were 1 base for V and 8 bases for J; bases not matched to a gene: 6. This CDR3 reads CASSVSGGAGDEQFF. The CDR3 region has the DNA TGTGCCAGCAGCGTAAGCGGGGGGGCCGGGGATGAGCAGTTCTTC. The full variable domain, rest sourced from reference TRBV9 and TRBJ2-1, is DSGVTQTPKHLITATGQRVTLRCSPRSGDLSVYWYQQSLDQGLQFLIQYYNGEERAKGNILERFSAQQFPDLHSELNLSSLELGDSALYFCASSVSGGAGDEQFFGPGTRLTVL.

The chain is built from TRBV27 and TRBJ2-7, with 10 nucleotides matching TRBD1. Trimming took 8 bases from V and 1 from J; bases not matched to a gene: 8. The germline CDR1 and CDR2 sequences are MNHEY and SMNVEV (reference sequence). The CDR3 runs to 15 residues. For the CDR3, the DNA is TGTGCCAGCTGGACAGGGGGACGTAATTCCTACGAGCAGTACTTC. Amino acid sequence: CASWTGGRNSYEQYF.

V usage is TRBV5-5 and J usage is TRBJ1-5, with TRBD1 matching over 8 bases. Germline V gene sequence: CDR1 SGHKS, CDR2 YYEKEE (reference sequence). J gave up 3 bases and V 4 bases, and 6 bases lay outside the gene matches. This CDR3 contains 15 residues. The CDR3 nucleotides read TGTGCCAGCAGCATCCGGACAGGGACCAATCAGCCCCAGCATTTT. Its protein product is CASSIRTGTNQPQHF.

This clone showed up just a few times. The J gene is TRBJ1-2, the V gene TRBV6-4, with 7 bases fitting TRBD1. Germline V gene lookup returns CDR1 MRHNA and CDR2 SNTAGT. V was clipped by 5 bases and J by 3 bases; unmatched bases: 3. This CDR3 region has 13 residues. The CDR3 region is CASSPTGDYGYTF. CDR3 DNA sequence: TGTGCCAGCAGTCCAACAGGGGACTATGGCTACACCTTC.

This chain joins TRBV5-1 and TRBJ1-4; 7 bases agree with TRBD1. Germline CDR1 is SGHRS and CDR2 is YFSETQ. The J segment lost 8 bases and the V segment lost 4 bases, leaving 8 bases of the junction unmatched. CDR3 size: 14 residues. The CDR3 is CASSQGQPREKLFF. As DNA, the CDR3 is TGCGCCAGCAGCCAGGGACAGCCAAGGGAAAAACTGTTTTTT.

The chain links TRBV5-1 to TRBJ2-6; D might be TRBD2 (6 bases). This CDR3 spans 17 amino acids. Between the trimmed V and J ends, which lost 3 bases and 0 bases, there was a span of 13 bases. The germline CDR1 and CDR2 sequences are SGHRS and YFSETQ. CDR3 nucleotides: TGCGCCAGCAGCTCCGCTGCGGGGAGCTCTGGGGCCAACGTCCTGACTTTC. Its translation is CASSSAAGSSGANVLTF.

The V and J genes are TRBV3-1 (or the pseudogene TRBV3-2) and TRBJ1-3; D might be TRBD1 (5 bases). The CDR3 is made up of 16 amino acids. V was cut by 3 bases and J by 4 bases, with 16 bases left in between. Per the germline V gene, CDR1 is LGHDT and CDR2 is YNNKEL (reference sequence). CDR3 protein: CASSHGHNEGGNTIYF. In DNA form, the CDR3 reads TGTGCCAGCAGCCATGGACATAACGAAGGGGGAAACACCATATATTTT.

The gene calls are TRBV10-1 and TRBJ1-1, with 10 bases identical to TRBD1. The CDR3 spans 19 residues. With V trimmed by 6 bases and J by 3 bases, 19 bases remained unmatched. Germline values: CDR1 WNHNN, CDR2 SYGVQD (reference sequence). CDR3: CASRRQTSGTGAGDTEAFF. The CDR3 DNA follows: TGCGCCAGCAGGAGACAGACCTCCGGGACAGGGGCGGGGGACACTGAAGCTTTCTTT.

V and J are TRBV3-1 (or the pseudogene TRBV3-2) and TRBJ1-3, with D possibly TRBD1 on 5 matching bases. The V gene's germline CDR1 is LGHDT and CDR2 YNNKEL (reference sequence). This CDR3 contains 14 residues. V was cut by 6 bases and J by 3 bases, with 12 bases left in between. CDR3 loop: CASSPGGFGNTIYF. CDR3 nucleotides: TGTGCCAGCAGTCCTGGGGGGTTTGGAAACACCATATATTTT.

V gene TRBV5-8 combines with J gene TRBJ1-1; D perhaps matches TRBD1 (5 bases). Germline-derived CDR1 and CDR2 are SGHTS and YDEGEE. Trimming left V 4 bases short and J 2 bases short, with 15 bases between. CDR3 length: 15 residues. The CDR3 reads CASSPGHRTNTEAFF. The CDR3 nucleotides read TGTGCCAGCAGCCCTGGACACAGGACAAACACTGAAGCTTTCTTT.

J is TRBJ1-5 and V is TRBV5-6; 7 nucleotides match TRBD1. Germline values: CDR1 SGHDT, CDR2 YYEEEE. V gave up 0 bases and J gave up 1 base; unmatched junction bases: 1. The CDR3 loop spans 15 amino acids. The CDR3 DNA reads TGTGCCAGCAGCTTGGAGGGGGCGAGCAATCAGCCCCAGCATTTT. This encodes CASSLEGASNQPQHF.

This chain links TRBV27 with TRBJ2-1; 7 bases agree with TRBD2. CDR1 and CDR2 from the germline V gene are MNHEY and SMNVEV (reference sequence). The CDR3 sequence is 16 residues long. The J segment lost 4 bases and the V segment lost 1 base, leaving 7 bases of the junction unmatched. The CDR3 DNA follows: TGTGCCAGCAGTTTATGGGGGGGAGGAGGATACAATGAGCAGTTCTTC. Amino acids: CASSLWGGGGYNEQFF.

V gene TRBV5-1 combines with J gene TRBJ1-4, with D possibly being TRBD1 (5 bases). V lost 4 bases and J 0 bases, leaving 10 bases between the germline ends. The germline V gene has CDR1 SGHRS and CDR2 YFSETQ. The CDR3 sequence is 15 residues long. This CDR3 is CASSLGPATNEKLFF. The DNA of the CDR3 is TGCGCCAGCAGCCTGGGGCCTGCAACTAATGAAAAACTGTTTTTT.

The chain links TRBV4-1 to TRBJ2-1; 7 bases are a match to TRBD1. The ends lost 0 bases at V and 4 bases at J; junction bases unmatched: 3. CDR1 and CDR2 (germline): MGHRA, YSYEKL. The CDR3 extends over 15 amino acids. CDR3: CASSQDDREYNEQFF. The CDR3 DNA sequence: TGCGCCAGCAGCCAAGATGACAGGGAGTACAATGAGCAGTTCTTC.

The chain recombines TRBV6-5 with TRBJ2-7, with 8 bases identical to TRBD1. CDR1 is MNHEY, CDR2 SVGAGI, per germline. The CDR3 sequence is 14 residues long. The ends lost 6 bases at V and 0 bases at J; junction bases unmatched: 4. CDR3 amino acids: CASRWDRNSYEQYF. As DNA, the CDR3 is TGTGCCAGCAGGTGGGACAGGAACTCCTACGAGCAGTACTTC.

This clone has more than one count but fewer than ten. The gene calls are TRBV29-1 and TRBJ1-2; 8 nucleotides line up with TRBD1. Germline V gives CDR1 SQVTM, CDR2 ANQGSEA. CDR3 length: 14 residues. V lost 5 bases and J lost 2; bases outside the gene matches: 7. CDR3: CSVPGQDSNYGYTF. CDR3 sequence (DNA): TGCAGCGTTCCGGGACAGGATTCGAACTATGGCTACACCTTC.